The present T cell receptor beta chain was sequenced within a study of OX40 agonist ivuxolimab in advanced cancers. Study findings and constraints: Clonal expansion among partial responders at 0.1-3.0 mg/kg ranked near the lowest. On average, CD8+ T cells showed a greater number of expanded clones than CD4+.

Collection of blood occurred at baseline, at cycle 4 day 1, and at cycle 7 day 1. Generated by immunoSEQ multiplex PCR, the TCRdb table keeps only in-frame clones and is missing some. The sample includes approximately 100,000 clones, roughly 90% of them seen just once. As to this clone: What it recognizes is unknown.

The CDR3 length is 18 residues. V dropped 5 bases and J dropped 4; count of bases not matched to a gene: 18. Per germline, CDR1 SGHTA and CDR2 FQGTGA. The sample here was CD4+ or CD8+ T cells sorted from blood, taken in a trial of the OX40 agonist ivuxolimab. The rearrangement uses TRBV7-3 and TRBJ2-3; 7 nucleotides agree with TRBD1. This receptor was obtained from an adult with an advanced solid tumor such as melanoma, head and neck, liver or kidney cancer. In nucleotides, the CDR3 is TGTGCCAGCAGCGCCAGGGGGTCAGGGAGCCAAGCGGCAGATACGCAGTATTTT. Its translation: CASSARGSGSQAADTQYF.